This T cell receptor beta chain was captured in a study of T cells after posttransplantation cyclophosphamide (dated by TCRdb to about 2016). Regarding the research as a whole: Using TRB sequencing, the study followed how the T cell repertoire reconstituted after myeloablative bone marrow transplantation in which posttransplantation cyclophosphamide served as GVHD prophylaxis. TRB sequencing was also done on up to roughly 3 additional blood samples from 2 to 5.2 years after transplant in 3 patients, and on pretransplant blood from 4 patients. Antigen receptor sequencing covered samples from some 35 PTCy-treated patients and 16 of their related bone marrow donors. Blood from every one of the roughly 30 PTCy patients who had 1-year posttransplant specimens underwent TRB sequencing. Because TRA and TRB clonality correlated tightly in about 9 samples, the subsequent TCR analyses were limited to TRB only. Public TRB sequences were searched against a database of over 3,500 sequences associated with responses to pathogens, tumor antigens, self-antigens and alloantigens. Overall results and qualifications from the work: Donor-recipient similarity was low at 1-2 months but rose over the first year, and later blood repertoires were often dominated by donor CD8+ memory clones. The TRB repertoires of T cells infiltrating skin or the GI tract showed only limited overlap with the TRB repertoires found in blood. Across 45 patients, recipient CMV seropositivity and CMV reactivation were highly associated with TRB clonality; PTCy diversity was similar to CNI/methotrexate controls.

CDR1 and CDR2, per the germline V gene, are SQVTM and ANQGSEA. The CDR3 measures 14 amino acids from cysteine to phenylalanine. The entry retains the CDR3 DNA only, 42 bases that are in frame from base 1. Germline trimming: 6 bases from V, 2 bases from J; junction bases outside gene matches: 8. The treatment or condition label corresponds to: high-dose cyclophosphamide on days +3 and +4 as single-agent GVHD prophylaxis. Busulfan and fludarabine conditioning, a related or unrelated marrow graft, and cyclophosphamide on days +3 and +4 were given to PTCy patients. PTCy-treated patients came from a prospective multi-institutional clinical trial. Mononuclear cells from peripheral blood and bone marrow were separated by Ficoll-Hypaque density centrifugation and then cryopreserved. Sorting of CD4+ and CD8+ T cells, including naive and memory subsets, was performed by FACS on a FACSAria II. TRB sequencing used genomic DNA with the immunoSEQ assay at survey resolution or the hsTCRB kit. The authors' analysis ran thus. Initial read processing used immunoSEQ software, and repertoire analyses used the LymphoSeq R package. Clonality was computed as 1 minus normalized Shannon entropy, and a Gini coefficient was also calculated for each TRB dataset. To infer phenotypes in unsorted samples, TRB sequences from sorted subsets of the recipient or donor were mapped onto the unsorted samples of the same recipient. TCRdb stores this immuneACCESS table with in-frame sequences only. Part of the clones is absent; in the studies checked, under half of the shortfall reflects unresolved V genes, and no reason is known for the rest. V, J and clone size derive from that table, while D and trimming were established from the DNA sequence. This sample gives 17,000 or so clones in total; roughly 93% of them show up just once. The ten largest clones capture roughly 0.58% of the sample.

As regards this clone: The antigen it binds to is not known. Base-call qualities are not available, and no considerably larger clone is one nucleotide away.

Specimen: CD4+ T cells sorted from blood, collected after allogeneic stem cell transplant with posttransplant cyclophosphamide. The TCR comes from a male patient aged 55 to 69 who received an allogeneic stem cell transplant from a related donor and was CMV-positive. After a transplant, some T cells may be of graft donor origin. The V and J genes are TRBV29-1 and TRBJ2-7; 9 bases in between match TRBD1. The base sequence is TGCAGCGTCCAAGAGGGGACAGGGACCTACGAGCAGTACTTC. This yields the protein CSVQEGTGTYEQYF.